Presented here are 30 T cell receptor beta chains from one specimen sequenced in a study of T cells expressing NK-cell markers. TCRdb re-called the 5' RACE reads and shows each CDR3 protein once, DNA omitted. The sample includes 500,000 to 600,000 distinct CDR3 sequences. The sample comprised blood T cells: a sorted CD56 or NKG2C T cell subset, CD4+ or CD8+ T cells, or bulk PBMC T cells (not recorded which). The receptors come from a man younger than 30 in good health.

The chain combines TRBV12-3 or TRBV12-4 with TRBJ1-2; TCRdb picks TRBD1, but there is no DNA to check that call. The CDR3 extends over 13 amino acids. CDR3 sequence reads: CASGIGTGYGYTF.

The chain links TRBV6-5 to TRBJ2-2; TCRdb's D gene call, TRBD1, goes unchecked for lack of DNA. In germline, CDR1 is MNHEY, CDR2 SVGAGI. The CDR3 is 16 amino acids. CDR3 sequence: CASSYSITGGGGELFF.

The rearrangement joins TRBV11-1 to TRBJ2-5; lacking DNA, the TRBD1 call made by TCRdb goes unchecked. Germline CDR1 reads SGHAT; CDR2 reads FQDESV (reference sequence). The CDR3 runs 17 residues. Here the CDR3 reads CASSPDEGAGDDETQYF.

The chain carries TRBV5-5 and TRBJ2-1. CDR3 length: 12 residues. In germline, CDR1 is SGHKS, CDR2 YYEKEE (reference sequence). The CDR3: CASSPVWDEQFF. Full variable domain (missing parts from reference TRBV5-5 and TRBJ2-1): DAGVTQSPTHLIKTRGQQVTLRCSPISGHKSVSWYQQVLGQGPQFIFQYYEKEERGRGNFPDRFSARQFPNYSSELNVNALLLGDSALYLCASSPVWDEQFFGPGTRLTVL.

V usage is TRBV28 and J usage is TRBJ2-7. CDR1 is MDHEN and CDR2 is SYDVKM in the germline V gene. CDR3 size: 14 residues. The CDR3 reads CASSFSGRATRQYF.

V is TRBV3-1 and J is TRBJ2-2; the TCRdb D gene call, TRBD2, has no DNA to confirm it. Germline V gene data show CDR1 as LGHDT and CDR2 as YNNKEL (reference sequence). This CDR3 comprises 16 residues. This CDR3 reads CASRRLAGLNTGELFF.

This sequence joins TRBV12-3 or TRBV12-4 and TRBJ2-2. The CDR3 consists of 17 residues. The CDR3 loop reads CASSLVGDSRNTGELFF.

The CDR3 spells CASTRPGVGGYTF. This chain links TRBV28 with TRBJ1-2; checking the TCRdb D call of TRBD1 is not possible without DNA. The CDR3 covers 13 residues. Germline CDR1 MDHEN, CDR2 SYDVKM.

V usage is TRBV7-3 and J usage is TRBJ2-1; the D call of TRBD2 rests on TCRdb alone, since no DNA is present to check it. The CDR3 covers 21 residues. CDR1 and CDR2 (germline): SGHTA, FQGTGA. This CDR3 reads CASSLIVSRTSGRDSYNEQFF.

The J gene is TRBJ1-2, the V gene TRBV6-1. Germline lookup yields CDR1 MNHNS and CDR2 SASEGT. CDR3 size: 14 residues. CDR3 region: CASSALNMGYGYTF.

The J gene is TRBJ2-1, the V gene TRBV29-1; TCRdb calls TRBD1, which cannot be checked without DNA. The CDR3 length is 13 residues. Germline V lookup: CDR1 SQVTM, CDR2 ANQGSEA. CDR3 loop: CSVEGVTYNEQFF.

V is TRBV7-2 and J is TRBJ2-5; TCRdb calls TRBD1, which cannot be checked without DNA. There are 14 residues in the CDR3. The germline CDR1 and CDR2 sequences are SGHTA and FQGNSA. The CDR3 is CASSSGRPGETQYF.

The chain uses TRBV20-1 and TRBJ1-4. Germline V lookup: CDR1 DFQATT, CDR2 SNEGSKA (reference sequence). This CDR3 has 14 amino acids. CDR3 region: CSAATRATNEKLFF.

The chain employs TRBV20-1 and TRBJ2-1; there is no DNA to check the TCRdb D call of TRBD2. The CDR3 length is 13 residues. Germline V gene sequence: CDR1 DFQATT, CDR2 SNEGSKA (reference sequence). The CDR3 region is CSAAREAVGEQFF.

The chain has TRBV5-5 and TRBJ2-2; TCRdb indicates TRBD2, and absent DNA this call remains unverified. Germline lookup yields CDR1 SGHKS and CDR2 YYEKEE (reference sequence). The CDR3 runs 15 residues. The CDR3: CASIQGGSNTGELFF.

V is TRBV3-1 and J is TRBJ1-2. CDR3 size: 12 residues. Germline lookup yields CDR1 LGHDT and CDR2 YNNKEL (reference sequence). CDR3 protein: CASSPTTYGYTF.

V and J are TRBV20-1 and TRBJ1-5; TCRdb designates TRBD1, a call that cannot be tested without DNA. Per the germline V gene, CDR1 is DFQATT and CDR2 is SNEGSKA (reference sequence). CDR3 length equals 15 residues. This chain's CDR3 is CSASWGDPKLQPQHF.

This chain uses TRBV6-2 or TRBV6-3 with TRBJ1-1. The germline CDR1 and CDR2 sequences are MNHEY and SVGEGT. The CDR3 loop spans 14 amino acids. The CDR3 reads CASSYSSVNTEAFF.

This chain connects TRBV18 to TRBJ1-2; lacking DNA, the TRBD1 call made by TCRdb goes unchecked. Germline loops: CDR1 KGHSH, CDR2 LQKENI. The CDR3 is 14 residues long. The CDR3 reads CASSPDRAIYGYTF.

CDR3 sequence: CASSKRDRVMYNEQFF. The gene calls are TRBV21-1 and TRBJ2-1; without DNA, the TCRdb call of TRBD1 cannot be checked. TRBV21-1 is deemed a pseudogene. CDR3 length: 16 amino acids.

V gene TRBV20-1 combines with J gene TRBJ1-2; TCRdb's D call, TRBD1, is unchecked because there is no DNA. The CDR3 consists of 12 residues. Germline CDR1 is DFQATT and CDR2 is SNEGSKA (reference sequence). The CDR3: CSARDGTGGSTF.

The chain carries TRBV7-8 and TRBJ2-6; TCRdb names TRBD2, which stays unverified in the absence of DNA. CDR3 length: 19 residues. The germline CDR1 and CDR2 sequences are SGHVS and FQNEAQ. This CDR3 is CASSSHIQGPFSGANVLTF.

The chain couples TRBV20-1 to TRBJ2-1; TCRdb selects TRBD2, and the lack of DNA leaves this call unchecked. From germline, CDR1 is DFQATT and CDR2 SNEGSKA (reference sequence). The CDR3 is made up of 14 amino acids. The CDR3 protein is CSARLAGGPVEQFF.

The chain uses TRBV20-1 and TRBJ2-5; the TCRdb call, TRBD1, lacks DNA for checking. Germline V gene data show CDR1 as DFQATT and CDR2 as SNEGSKA (reference sequence). The CDR3 contains 19 residues. The CDR3 reads CSGTDRGTHLPTFQETQYF.

This rearrangement joins TRBV11-2 to TRBJ2-1. The CDR3 has 16 residues. Looked up from germline, CDR1 is SGHAT and CDR2 is FQNNGV. CDR3 sequence reads: CASSLDLSSSYNEQFF.

The chain is built from TRBV20-1 and TRBJ2-3; TCRdb's assignment of TRBD2 cannot be checked, as there is no DNA. Germline assignment: CDR1 DFQATT and CDR2 SNEGSKA (reference sequence). This CDR3 contains 14 residues. CDR3 sequence reads: CSASTGVSPDTQYF.

V usage is TRBV7-8 and J usage is TRBJ1-3. CDR1 and CDR2 from the germline V gene are SGHVS and FQNEAQ. This CDR3 spans 18 amino acids. The CDR3 region is CASSFFSHVGYSGNTIYF.

The chain's CDR3 is CASKGDPGGRNEQFF. The genes are TRBV11-2 and TRBJ2-1; without DNA, the TCRdb call of TRBD1 cannot be checked. The CDR3 has 15 amino acids. Germline V gene data show CDR1 as SGHAT and CDR2 as FQNNGV.

This chain connects TRBV7-6 to TRBJ2-7; without DNA, the TCRdb call of TRBD1 cannot be checked. Per germline, CDR1 SGHVS and CDR2 FNYEAQ. This CDR3 has 14 amino acids. Here the CDR3 reads CASSSGDNKYEQYF.

The rearrangement links TRBV18 to TRBJ1-1; no DNA is available, so the TRBD1 call from TCRdb remains unchecked. CDR1 is KGHSH, CDR2 LQKENI, per germline. This CDR3 spans 14 amino acids. CDR3 amino acids: CASSPSGADTEAFF.